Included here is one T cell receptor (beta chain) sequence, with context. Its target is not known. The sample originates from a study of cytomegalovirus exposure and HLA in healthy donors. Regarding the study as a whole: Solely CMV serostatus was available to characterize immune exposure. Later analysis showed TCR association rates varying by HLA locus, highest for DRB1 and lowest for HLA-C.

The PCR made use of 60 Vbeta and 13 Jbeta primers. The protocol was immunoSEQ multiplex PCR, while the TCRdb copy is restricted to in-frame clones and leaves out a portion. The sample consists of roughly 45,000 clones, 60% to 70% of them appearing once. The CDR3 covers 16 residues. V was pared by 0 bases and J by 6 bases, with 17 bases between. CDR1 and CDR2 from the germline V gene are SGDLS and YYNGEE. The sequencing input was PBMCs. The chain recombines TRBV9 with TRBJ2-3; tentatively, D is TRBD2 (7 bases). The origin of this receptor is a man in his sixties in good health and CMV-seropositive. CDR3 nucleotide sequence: TGTGCCAGCAGCGTAGGGGCCTCGGGGGGCCCCGATACGCAGTATTTT. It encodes CASSVGASGGPDTQYF.